One and the same sample provided the 11 T cell receptor beta chains below, sequenced in a study of blood T cell repertoires in COVID-19. TCRdb keeps only in-frame clones here, not all; method: immunoSEQ multiplex PCR. The repertoire has some 300,000 clones, around 88% of them found once; the top ten carry 5.5% to 8.5%. Source material: peripheral blood. Receptor source: a woman aged 30 to 39 who had recovered from COVID-19.

This clone appeared a single time. This chain connects TRBV5-4 to TRBJ1-3, with D uncertain. Germline V gene lookup returns CDR1 SGHNT and CDR2 YYREEE (reference sequence). Between the trimmed V and J ends, which lost 2 bases and 0 bases, there was a span of 6 bases. CDR3 length: 14 residues. The CDR3 DNA follows: TGTGCCAGCAGCTTTGGCGGCTCTGGAAACACCATATATTTT. Translating it yields CASSFGGSGNTIYF.

This clone came up once. The chain joins TRBV12-5 to TRBJ1-2, with D perhaps matching TRBD1 (5 bases). Germline loops: CDR1 LGHNT, CDR2 FRNRAP. The CDR3 totals 14 residues. V shed 6 bases and J shed 4 bases, with 15 bases lying between them. This CDR3 reads CASGFSSGPYGYTF. The CDR3 DNA sequence: TGTGCTAGTGGCTTTTCCTCAGGGCCCTATGGCTACACCTTC.

This clone was recorded only once. The J gene is TRBJ1-6, the V gene TRBV28; 8 bases align to TRBD1. The CDR3 runs to 12 residues. Losses at the gene ends were 3 bases for V and 17 bases for J; bases not matched to a gene: 6. The V gene's germline CDR1 is MDHEN and CDR2 SYDVKM. CDR3 coding DNA: TGTGCCAGCAGTTTTGGTCGGGACAGGTTCCACTTT. It codes for CASSFGRDRFHF. The whole variable domain, remainder taken from reference TRBV28 and TRBJ1-6, is DVKVTQSSRYLVKRTGEKVFLECVQDMDHENMFWYRQDPGLGLRLIYFSYDVKMKEKGDIPEGYSVSREKKERFSLILESASTNQTSMYLCASSFGRDRFHFGNGTRLTVT.

The chain uses TRBV3-1 (or the pseudogene TRBV3-2) and TRBJ2-5; weak D call: TRBD1 (5 bases). The CDR3 has 14 residues. Germline lookup yields CDR1 LGHDT and CDR2 YNNKEL (reference sequence). The V and J ends lost 4 bases and 2 bases respectively, with 11 bases between them. CDR3 in amino acids: CASSPYDSQETQYF. The CDR3 coding sequence is TGTGCCAGCAGCCCCTATGACAGTCAAGAGACCCAGTACTTC.

With respect to this clone: At the DNA level, this CDR3 is encoded by other sequences in the same sample as well. The genes are TRBV5-1 and TRBJ2-7, with 9 nucleotides matching TRBD1. The CDR3 loop spans 14 amino acids. Germline assignment: CDR1 SGHRS and CDR2 YFSETQ. The J segment lost 4 bases and the V segment lost 4 bases, leaving 6 bases of the junction unmatched. The CDR3 loop is CASSPGTGSYEQYF. The CDR3 DNA sequence: TGCGCCAGCAGCCCAGGGACAGGGTCATACGAGCAGTACTTC. The complete variable domain, with remaining parts taken from reference TRBV5-1 and TRBJ2-7, reads KAGVTQTPRYLIKTRGQQVTLSCSPISGHRSVSWYQQTPGQGLQFLFEYFSETQRNKGNFPGRFSGRQFSNSRSEMNVSTLELGDSALYLCASSPGTGSYEQYFGPGTRLTVT.

The CDR3 DNA is TGCAGCGTTGAACCTAGCGGGGGGAAGCCCACAGATACGCAGTATTTT. Translation: CSVEPSGGKPTDTQYF. V usage is TRBV29-1 and J usage is TRBJ2-3; 11 positions agree with TRBD2. Germline CDR1 reads SQVTM; CDR2 reads ANQGSEA. With 2 bases clipped from V and 2 bases from J, the junction kept 6 bases outside the gene matches. This CDR3 spans 16 amino acids.

The chain is built from TRBV28 and TRBJ2-6; D not certain. V was pared by 3 bases and J by 0 bases, with 9 bases between. Germline V gives CDR1 MDHEN, CDR2 SYDVKM. The CDR3 is 16 amino acids. This CDR3 is CASSFSRFSGANVLTF. The DNA of the CDR3 is TGTGCCAGCAGTTTCTCCAGGTTCTCTGGGGCCAACGTCCTGACTTTC.

The chain carries TRBV6-5 and TRBJ2-1; TRBD1 is a possible D gene (5 bases). The CDR3 loop spans 12 amino acids. Per germline, CDR1 MNHEY and CDR2 SVGAGI. Trimming removed 7 bases from V and 9 bases from J, with 13 bases in between. The CDR3 reads CASTGRASEQFF. Written as DNA, the CDR3 is TGTGCCAGCACAGGCAGGGCAAGTGAGCAGTTCTTC.

The rearrangement uses TRBV14 and TRBJ1-4; 7 nucleotides match TRBD1. The CDR3 is made up of 14 amino acids. V lost 6 bases and J lost 3; bases outside the gene matches: 4. Germline values: CDR1 SGHDN, CDR2 FVKESK. In nucleotides, the CDR3 is TGTGCCAGCAGGCGGACAGGATCTAATGAAAAACTGTTTTTT. Translated, it gives CASRRTGSNEKLFF.

This chain uses TRBV18 with TRBJ1-2, with D possibly TRBD1 on 6 matching bases. V dropped 6 bases and J dropped 0 bases, with 14 bases sitting between them. Germline loops: CDR1 KGHSH, CDR2 LQKENI. The CDR3 length is 15 residues. The CDR3 sequence is CASSPGATANYGYTF. CDR3 DNA: TGTGCCAGCTCTCCAGGGGCTACAGCTAACTATGGCTACACCTTC.

The V call is TRBV19, the J call TRBJ1-1; D gene ambiguous. The CDR3 has 15 residues. Germline lookup yields CDR1 LNHDA and CDR2 SQIVND (reference sequence). V shed 3 bases and J shed 5 bases, with 16 bases lying between them. The CDR3 DNA sequence: TGTGCCAGTAGTATCGAGGAGGCGCTTGGAACTGAAGCTTTCTTT. The encoded protein is CASSIEEALGTEAFF.